Ten or more counts support the clone carrying this TCR beta chain. Its antigen is unknown. This sample was included in a study of human T cells and chemical hapten exposure. Background on the study: Upper-back patches of 0.01% DPC were read at 6 days. Regarding the study as a whole: With patch test score, the counts of PT1 expanded TCRs showed a positive correlation.

From the RACE reads, TCRdb called clonotypes with MiXCR, one entry per CDR3 protein. Of some 84,000 distinct CDR3 sequences listed, 8.5% are singletons. The time point: pre-sensitization, week 0. Documented treatment: therapeutic diphenylcyclopropenone sensitization with weekly scalp DPC. CDR3 length equals 13 residues. V was pared by 6 bases and J by 7 bases, with 7 bases of the junction left unmatched. Germline assignment: CDR1 MNHEY and CDR2 SMNVEV (reference sequence). The chain combines TRBV27 with TRBJ1-2; 8 bases agree with TRBD1. The material was whole blood, obtained in connection with sensitization to the hapten diphenylcyclopropenone (DPC). This receptor was obtained from a man in his forties with alopecia areata. Some clones in this sample may be carry-over from other donors' samples. The CDR3 region has the DNA TGTGCCAGCAGAACGACAGGGGCAGGTGGCTACACCTTC. The encoded protein is CASRTTGAGGYTF.